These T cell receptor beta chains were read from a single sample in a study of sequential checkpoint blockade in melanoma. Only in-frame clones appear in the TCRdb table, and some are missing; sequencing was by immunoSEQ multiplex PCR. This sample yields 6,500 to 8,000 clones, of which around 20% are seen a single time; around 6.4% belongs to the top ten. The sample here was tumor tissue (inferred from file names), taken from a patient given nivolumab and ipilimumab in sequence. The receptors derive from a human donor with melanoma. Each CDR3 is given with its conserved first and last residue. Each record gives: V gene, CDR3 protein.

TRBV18	CASSPMLAGELFF
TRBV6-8	CASSEGVAPKNIQYF
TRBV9	CAPTDTSGGGKTQYF
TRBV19	CASSMRLQETQYF
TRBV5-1	CASRKDRATGELFF
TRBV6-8	CASSYATGGVEAFF
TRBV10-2	CASSEWTSGSSYNEQFF
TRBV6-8	CASSYPLQETQYF
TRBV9	CASSASDRVEEKLFF
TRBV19	CASRGPLNSPLHF
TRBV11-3	CASSFSSSYNSPLHF
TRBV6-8	CASRPFPGRGSNYGYTF
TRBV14	CASSQIFSHGELFF
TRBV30	CAWDLPRAGANVLTF
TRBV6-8	CASRLKTSGNPETQYF
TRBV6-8	CASSYSTSGGFRDNEQFF
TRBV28	CASSYGYQETQYF
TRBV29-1	CSVEGEAIASSWNEQFF
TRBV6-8	CASSYRGRSYNSPLHF
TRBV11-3	CASSLVIGENEKLFF
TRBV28	CASSLGTSGSLFF
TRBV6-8	CASRLPGGDYEQYF
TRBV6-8	CASSYPRTWVYNTEAFF
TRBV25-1	CASNPTGGAGDTEAFF
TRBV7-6	CASSYGDGRGGQPQHF
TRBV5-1	CASSLDVGGNTEAFF
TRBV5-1	CASSLAYLQGPYEQYF
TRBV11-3	CASSLAGAGAYNEQFF
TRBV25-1	CASSESGGLEFF
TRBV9	CASSVGGGTSGNEQFF
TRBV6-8	CASSETSGRALRDEQFF
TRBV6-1	CASSEVGGSGNTIYF
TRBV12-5	CASGLYNEQFF
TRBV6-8	CASSDAANTGELFF
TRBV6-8	CASNQGTSQETQYF